This T cell receptor beta chain appears in the sequencing data of a study of cytomegalovirus exposure and HLA in healthy donors. The germline V gene has CDR1 SGHVS and CDR2 FQNEAQ. J lost 4 bases, V lost 4 bases, and 9 bases had no gene match. The CDR3 covers 15 residues. The donors, nominally healthy at sampling, likely had unrecorded immune exposures. 60 Vbeta and 13 Jbeta primers were used in PCR. Here immunoSEQ multiplex PCR was the method, and the copy in TCRdb shows in-frame clones only, minus some. The sample comprises around 130,000 clones, around four fifths of which are singletons, and less than 2.5% rests with the top ten. Whole-study findings and limits: Likely technical artifact: a cluster of highly shared sequence variants. Previously analyzed data showed that most TCR beta V segments were productive at a frequency of about 90% or about 30%. The authors later found HLA-associated TCR beta chains more clonally expanded than equally common others.

Comment on this clone: The antigen is not known.

Sequencing was carried out using PBMCs. The V gene is TRBV7-8, the J gene TRBJ2-5, with TRBD2 matching over 7 bases. This receptor was taken from a woman aged 40 to 55 in good health and CMV-seropositive. In DNA, the CDR3 is TGTGCCAGCAGCTACTCGGGGGGTTTGGGAGAGACCCAGTACTTC. Its protein product is CASSYSGGLGETQYF.